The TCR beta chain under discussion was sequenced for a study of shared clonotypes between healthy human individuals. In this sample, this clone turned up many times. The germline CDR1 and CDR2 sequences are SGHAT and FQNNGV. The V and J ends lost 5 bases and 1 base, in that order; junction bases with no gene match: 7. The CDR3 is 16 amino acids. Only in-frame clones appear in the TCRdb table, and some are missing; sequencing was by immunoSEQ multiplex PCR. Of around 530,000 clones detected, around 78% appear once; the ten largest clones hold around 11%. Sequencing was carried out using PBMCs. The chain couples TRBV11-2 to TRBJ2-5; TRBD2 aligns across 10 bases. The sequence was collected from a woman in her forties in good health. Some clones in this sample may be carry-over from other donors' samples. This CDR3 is CASSRGAGGLQETQYF. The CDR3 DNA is TGTGCCAGCAGCCGGGGAGCGGGAGGGCTCCAAGAGACCCAGTACTTC.